This record covers a single T cell receptor beta chain. The CDR3 has 13 residues. V lost 5 bases, J lost 0 bases, and 7 bases lay in between. Germline values: CDR1 ENHRY, CDR2 SYGVKD. The investigators amplified TCR beta CDR3 regions from RNA transcripts. First-round RT-PCR of the TCR CDR3 relied on the HTBI primer set. TCRdb used MiXCR to reprocess the multiplex PCR reads, holding one entry per CDR3 protein. The sample consists of roughly 570,000 distinct CDR3 sequences, about half of them appearing once. These data are taken from a study of T cells in Graves' hyperthyroidism and ophthalmopathy. Diagnostic assessment was based on clinical symptoms, serum thyroxine and TRAb, thyroid ultrasound and orbital computed tomography.

The source of this sequence is an adult woman with Graves' disease, either hyperthyroidism or ophthalmopathy (not recorded which). The chain is built from TRBV10-3 and TRBJ1-1; D unclear. The sequencing input was peripheral blood or thyroid tissue (not recorded which). CDR3 coding DNA: TGTGCCATCAGTTCGTCGGTGAACACTGAAGCTTTCTTT. Translation gives CAISSSVNTEAFF.